This TCR beta chain was observed in a study of T cell repertoires in cytomegalovirus infection. Background on the study: Both CMV infection and a matching HLA type were indicated by public TCR beta signatures. Overall study findings and caveats: HLA-C-restricted TCR beta clonotypes specific for CMV led the ex vivo response. Identification of carriers of CMV plus the relevant HLA was performed using cumulative public TCR beta family frequency.

One entry per CDR3 protein, called by TCRdb with MiXCR from the reads. The sample holds roughly 600,000 distinct CDR3 sequences, approximately 25% seen once. V was shortened by 5 bases and J by 1 base, with 14 bases between the two germline ends. This CDR3 is built from 15 residues. Germline V lookup: CDR1 LNHNV, CDR2 YYDKDF (reference sequence). As concerns this clonotype: Its antigen is unknown.

This TCR was sampled from a human donor in good health (CMV status not recorded). Some clones in this sample may be carry-over from other donors' samples. Source material: CD8+ T cells from PBMCs. The chain couples TRBV15 to TRBJ1-1; D unclear. DNA of the CDR3: TGTGCCACCAGCTGGCTCCGGCAAGGGAACACTGAAGCTTTCTTT. Protein product: CATSWLRQGNTEAFF.